The T cell receptor beta chain described here comes from a study of shared clonotypes between healthy human individuals. Findings of the study overall: The generation probabilities recorded for non-shared clonotypes fell below those of clonotypes shared by all four donors. Naive CD4 clonotypes were shared across several donors at 5% to 6%.

V trimming: 2 bases; J trimming: 7 bases; junction bases outside the gene matches: 2. This CDR3 spans 16 amino acids. CDR1 is MNHEY and CDR2 is SMNVEV in the germline V gene (reference sequence). An even split of each subset's genomic DNA across several immunoSEQ plates was performed. In replicate PCRs of sorted subsets, about 200 ng DNA, roughly 31,000 T cell genomes, was used. Profiled with immunoSEQ multiplex PCR; TCRdb holds only in-frame clones, not every one. The sample holds around 600,000 clones; roughly 98% are singletons and the top ten take 0.25% to 0.35%. Naive CD8 cells were CD45RO-negative, positively selected for CCR7, excluding terminally differentiated effector memory CD45RA+ cells. Turning to this clone: Its target is not known.

The chain combines TRBV27 with TRBJ2-1; 16 bases fit TRBD2. The clonotype originates from a man between 25 and 39 years old in good health. The sample comprised naive CD8+ T cells sorted from blood. CDR3: CASSLGTSGRGNEQFF. The CDR3 region has the DNA TGTGCCAGCAGTTTAGGGACTAGCGGGAGGGGGAATGAGCAGTTCTTC.